The 17 T cell receptor beta chains below were found in one sample sequenced in a study of radiation and T cells in renal cell carcinoma. The assay was immunoSEQ multiplex PCR, and TCRdb's table has in-frame clones only and misses some. The sample lists just over 95,000 clones, less than 90% occurring once. The time point: baseline pretreatment blood. The treatment was: 15 Gy SBRT to primary tumor, nephrectomy 4 weeks later. The sample in question was blood, obtained from a patient whose treatment included radiotherapy and nephrectomy. The receptors were sampled from a man between 45 and 60 years old with renal cell carcinoma.

This clone was observed a single time. This chain links TRBV6-5 with TRBJ2-1; D is possibly TRBD1 (6 bases). The V gene lost 7 bases and the J gene lost 3 bases, with 16 bases spanning the gap. The CDR3 loop spans 15 amino acids. Germline V gives CDR1 MNHEY, CDR2 SVGAGI. CDR3 region: CASTRTGNFYNEQFF. CDR3 DNA sequence: TGTGCCAGCACACGTACAGGGAATTTCTACAATGAGCAGTTCTTC.

The rearrangement links TRBV5-1 to TRBJ2-1; the match to TRBD1 covers 7 bases. This CDR3 has 14 amino acids. V shed 0 bases, J shed 6 bases, and the junction held 3 bases outside the gene matches. Germline values: CDR1 SGHRS, CDR2 YFSETQ. The CDR3 reads CASSLGGQVNEQFF. In DNA, the CDR3 is TGCGCCAGCAGCTTGGGTGGACAGGTCAATGAGCAGTTCTTC. The full variable domain, rest sourced from reference TRBV5-1 and TRBJ2-1, is KAGVTQTPRYLIKTRGQQVTLSCSPISGHRSVSWYQQTPGQGLQFLFEYFSETQRNKGNFPGRFSGRQFSNSRSEMNVSTLELGDSALYLCASSLGGQVNEQFFGPGTRLTVL.

The chain employs TRBV5-1 and TRBJ1-1; D not certain. This CDR3 has 13 residues. The V gene lost 5 bases and the J gene lost 1 base, with 9 bases spanning the gap. CDR1 is SGHRS and CDR2 is YFSETQ in the germline V gene. This CDR3 reads CASSRAGNTEAFF. The DNA for the CDR3 is TGCGCCAGCAGTAGAGCAGGGAACACTGAAGCTTTCTTT.

V gene TRBV15 combines with J gene TRBJ2-7, with 7 bases that match TRBD1. V trimming: 5 bases; J trimming: 3 bases; junction bases outside the gene matches: 10. The CDR3 spans 15 residues. Germline V gives CDR1 LNHNV, CDR2 YYDKDF (reference sequence). CDR3 residues: CATSRPSAGGYEQYF. The DNA for the CDR3 is TGTGCCACCAGCCGACCGTCGGCAGGGGGCTACGAGCAGTACTTC. Full variable domain (outside the CDR3, taken from reference TRBV15 and TRBJ2-7): DAMVIQNPRYQVTQFGKPVTLSCSQTLNHNVMYWYQQKSSQAPKLLFHYYDKDFNNEADTPDNFQSRRPNTSFCFLDIRSPGLGDTAMYLCATSRPSAGGYEQYFGPGTRLTVT.

The genes are TRBV7-2 and TRBJ1-5; weak D call: TRBD1 (5 bases). CDR1 is SGHTA and CDR2 is FQGNSA in the germline V gene. The ends were cut back, 4 bases at V and 3 bases at J, with 13 bases in the middle. This CDR3 has 15 residues. The CDR3 here is CASSWSSRVNQPQHF. In nucleotides, the CDR3 is TGTGCCAGCAGCTGGTCTAGCAGGGTCAATCAGCCCCAGCATTTT.

The chain recombines TRBV28 with TRBJ1-1; possibly TRBD1 for D (6 bases). CDR3 length equals 14 residues. Trimming cost V 4 bases and J 1 base, with 10 bases left between them. Germline-derived CDR1 and CDR2 are MDHEN and SYDVKM. CDR3 bases: TGTGCCAGCAGTTCCGCACAGGGGAACACTGAAGCTTTCTTT. Its protein product is CASSSAQGNTEAFF. Looking up the rest from reference TRBV28 and TRBJ1-1 gives the full variable domain: DVKVTQSSRYLVKRTGEKVFLECVQDMDHENMFWYRQDPGLGLRLIYFSYDVKMKEKGDIPEGYSVSREKKERFSLILESASTNQTSMYLCASSSAQGNTEAFFGQGTRLTVV.

The chain couples TRBV19 to TRBJ2-1; 12 bases match TRBD2. The trim removed 5 bases at V and 2 bases at J, leaving 10 bases unmatched. This CDR3 spans 18 amino acids. The germline V gene has CDR1 LNHDA and CDR2 SQIVND (reference sequence). In nucleotides, the CDR3 is TGTGCCAGTAGTTCATTGAGGACTAGCGGGACTCCCTACAATGAGCAGTTCTTC. It is translated as CASSSLRTSGTPYNEQFF.

CDR3 coding DNA: TGTGCCAGCAGTAAAGGACTAGCCCACACCGGGGAGCTGTTTTTT. Residues: CASSKGLAHTGELFF. The chain couples TRBV27 to TRBJ2-2; 8 bases match TRBD2. The length of the CDR3 is 15 residues. The germline V gene has CDR1 MNHEY and CDR2 SMNVEV (reference sequence). V shed 5 bases and J 3 bases; nucleotides not matched to a gene: 5.

The V gene is TRBV7-8, the J gene TRBJ2-7; no clear D. V was cut by 1 base and J by 4 bases, with 8 bases left in between. Germline V gives CDR1 SGHVS, CDR2 FQNEAQ. This CDR3 has 13 residues. The CDR3 sequence: CASSLESGYEQYF. In nucleotides, the CDR3 is TGTGCCAGCAGCTTAGAGTCGGGTTACGAGCAGTACTTC. The entire variable domain, with the rest obtained from reference TRBV7-8 and TRBJ2-7, is as follows: GAGVSQSPRYKVAKRGQDVALRCDPISGHVSLFWYQQALGQGPEFLTYFQNEAQLDKSGLPSDRFFAERPEGSVSTLKIQRTQQEDSAVYLCASSLESGYEQYFGPGTRLTVT.

This clone was counted once. The chain has TRBV2 and TRBJ2-7; D not certain. This CDR3 has 15 residues. CDR1 and CDR2 from the germline V gene are SNHLY and FYNNEI. The V end was cut by 6 bases, the J end by 0 bases, with 15 bases between. CDR3: CASRAPRSPSYEQYF. DNA for the CDR3: TGTGCCAGCAGGGCCCCGAGGTCCCCCTCCTACGAGCAGTACTTC.

The genes are TRBV30 and TRBJ2-7; D gene ambiguous. The CDR3 covers 13 residues. In germline, CDR1 is GTSNPN, CDR2 SVGIG (reference sequence). Trimming took off 3 bases at V and 4 bases at J, with 13 bases between the two ends. CDR3 sequence (DNA): TGTGCCTGGAGCACTGGCAGATCGTACGAGCAGTACTTC. Encoded protein: CAWSTGRSYEQYF.

The V and J genes are TRBV30 and TRBJ2-5; D not resolved. Germline CDR1 and CDR2: GTSNPN and SVGIG (reference sequence). V dropped 3 bases and J dropped 5 bases, with 7 bases sitting between them. This CDR3 contains 11 residues. CDR3: CAWSEAETQYF. The CDR3 nucleotides read TGTGCCTGGAGCGAAGCGGAGACCCAGTACTTC.

The chain recombines TRBV9 with TRBJ2-5, with TRBD2 matching over 9 bases. Trimming removed 6 bases from V and 1 base from J; junction bases left unmatched: 7. Germline CDR1 SGDLS, CDR2 YYNGEE. CDR3 length: 15 residues. Here the CDR3 reads CASTRTSAPQETQYF. CDR3 in DNA: TGTGCCAGCACCCGGACTAGCGCCCCCCAAGAGACCCAGTACTTC.

The chain recombines TRBV4-3 with TRBJ1-1; maybe TRBD1 (5 bases). This CDR3 region has 13 residues. The V gene lost 4 bases and the J gene lost 2 bases, with 8 bases spanning the gap. Germline CDR1 LGHNA, CDR2 YSLEER. The CDR3 here is CASSRQGNTEAFF. The CDR3 DNA reads TGCGCCAGCAGCCGGCAGGGCAACACTGAAGCTTTCTTT.

The chain carries TRBV15 and TRBJ1-2, with D maybe TRBD1 (5 bases). There are 16 residues in the CDR3. V was cut by 1 base and J by 0 bases, with 12 bases left in between. Germline V CDR1 and CDR2: LNHNV, YYDKDF (reference sequence). DNA for the CDR3: TGTGCCACCAGCAGAGGGGGGACTGGAGCTAACTATGGCTACACCTTC. Amino acids: CATSRGGTGANYGYTF. The full variable domain, rest sourced from reference TRBV15 and TRBJ1-2, is DAMVIQNPRYQVTQFGKPVTLSCSQTLNHNVMYWYQQKSSQAPKLLFHYYDKDFNNEADTPDNFQSRRPNTSFCFLDIRSPGLGDTAMYLCATSRGGTGANYGYTFGSGTRLTVV.

This clone was seen a few times. The gene calls are TRBV28 and TRBJ1-1, with 7 bases lining up with TRBD1. Per the germline V gene, CDR1 is MDHEN and CDR2 is SYDVKM. Unmatched junction bases numbered 6, after V lost 2 bases and J lost 6 bases. The length of the CDR3 is 14 residues. The CDR3 reads CASSLTGEGAEAFF. The CDR3 nucleotides are TGTGCCAGCAGTTTAACAGGGGAAGGGGCTGAAGCTTTCTTT.

The sample holds one count of this clone. V usage is TRBV5-1 and J usage is TRBJ1-2; unclear D gene. This CDR3 is built from 15 residues. V lost 2 bases, J lost 0 bases, and 11 bases lay in between. Germline V gene lookup returns CDR1 SGHRS and CDR2 YFSETQ. CDR3 nucleotide sequence: TGCGCCAGCAGCTTTTTCAGCGACGCTAACTATGGCTACACCTTC. Amino acids: CASSFFSDANYGYTF. The full variable domain, in which reference TRBV5-1 and TRBJ1-2 provide the parts outside the CDR3, is KAGVTQTPRYLIKTRGQQVTLSCSPISGHRSVSWYQQTPGQGLQFLFEYFSETQRNKGNFPGRFSGRQFSNSRSEMNVSTLELGDSALYLCASSFFSDANYGYTFGSGTRLTVV.